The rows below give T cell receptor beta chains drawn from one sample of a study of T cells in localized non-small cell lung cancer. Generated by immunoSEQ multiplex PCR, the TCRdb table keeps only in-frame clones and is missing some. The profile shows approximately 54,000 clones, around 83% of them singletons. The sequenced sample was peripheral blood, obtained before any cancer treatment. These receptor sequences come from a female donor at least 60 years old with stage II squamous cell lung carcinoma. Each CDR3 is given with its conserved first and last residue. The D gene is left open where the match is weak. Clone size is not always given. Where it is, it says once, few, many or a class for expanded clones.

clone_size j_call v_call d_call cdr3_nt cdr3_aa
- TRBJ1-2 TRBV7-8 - TGTGCCAGCAGCCCCCAGCGGAGCTATGGCTACACCTTC CASSPQRSYGYTF
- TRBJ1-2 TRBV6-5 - TGTGCCAGCAGTTATCATGGGGACCAAAACTATGGCTACACCTTC CASSYHGDQNYGYTF
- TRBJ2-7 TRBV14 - TGTGCCACCCTAGGGCAGGTGAGGCACTTC CATLGQVRHF
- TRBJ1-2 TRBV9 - TGTGCCAGCAGCGCCGGAACGGGGGGTCGACGTGGCTACACCTTC CASSAGTGGRRGYTF
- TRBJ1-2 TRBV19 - TGTGCCAGTACCGAGTATGTGACAGGCTATGGCTACACCTTC CASTEYVTGYGYTF
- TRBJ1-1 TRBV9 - TGTGCCAGCAGCGTAGTACCTGGAGGGGGGAACACTGAAGCTTTCTTT CASSVVPGGGNTEAFF
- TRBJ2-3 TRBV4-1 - TGCGCCAGCAGCCAAGTAGGGTCAAATACGCAGTATTTT CASSQVGSNTQYF
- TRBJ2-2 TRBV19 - TGTGCCAGTAGTATACCGAGGACAGTAAGGGTGGAGCTGTTTTTT CASSIPRTVRVELFF
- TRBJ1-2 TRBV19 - TGTGCCAGTAGATCAGGGGACTCTAACTATGGCTACACCTTC CASRSGDSNYGYTF
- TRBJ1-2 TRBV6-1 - TGTGCCAGCAGTGTCGGACCAACTAACTATGGCTACACCTTC CASSVGPTNYGYTF
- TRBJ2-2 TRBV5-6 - TGTGCCAGCAGCTATTCTACCTTAAGGACCGGGGAGCTGTTTTTT CASSYSTLRTGELFF
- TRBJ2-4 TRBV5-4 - TGTGCCAGCAGCCCCGGACGCGAGGGAATCAAAAACATTCAGTACTTC CASSPGREGIKNIQYF
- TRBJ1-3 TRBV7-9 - TGTGCCAGCAGCTTAGGATCGGGAAACACCATATATTTT CASSLGSGNTIYF
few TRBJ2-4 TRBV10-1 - TGCGCCGGGGTACAGTGGACCCTACGGACCATTCAGTACTTC CAGVQWTLRTIQYF
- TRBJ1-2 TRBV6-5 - TGTGCCAGCAGTTACCCGGACTATGGCTACACCTTC CASSYPDYGYTF
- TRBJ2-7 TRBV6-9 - TGTGCCAGTAGATCTATGACCGGGCCCTACGAGCAGTACTTC CASRSMTGPYEQYF
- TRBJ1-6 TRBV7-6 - TGTGCCAGCAGCTGGGGGGGCCTTGGGTCACCCCTCCACTTT CASSWGGLGSPLHF
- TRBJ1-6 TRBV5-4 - TGTGCCAGCAGCGCGGGACTACTTAATTCACCCCTCCACTTT CASSAGLLNSPLHF
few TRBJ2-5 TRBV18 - TGTGCCAGCTCGCCCCCTGCCGGGACCCAGTACTTC CASSPPAGTQYF
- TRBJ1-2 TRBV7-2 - TGTGCCAGCAGCTTAACGTCTAACTATGGCTACACCTTC CASSLTSNYGYTF
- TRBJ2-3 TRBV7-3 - TGTGCCAGCAGCTTCCGAGGGGGGCCTCGCACAGATACGCAGTATTTT CASSFRGGPRTDTQYF
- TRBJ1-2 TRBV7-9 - TGTGCCAGCAGCTCCGGACAGCGACAATCCCTAGGATATGGCTACACCTTC CASSSGQRQSLGYGYTF
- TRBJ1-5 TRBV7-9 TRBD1 TGTGCCAGCAGCCCCGACAGGGTTGTGGCTCCCCAGCATTTT CASSPDRVVAPQHF
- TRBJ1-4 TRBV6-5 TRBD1 TGTGCCAGCAGTCCCTTGACAGGGGCTGAAAAACTGTTTTTT CASSPLTGAEKLFF
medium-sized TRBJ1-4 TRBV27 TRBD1 TGTGCCAGCAGCAGGGACAGGAATAATGAAAAACTGTTTTTT CASSRDRNNEKLFF
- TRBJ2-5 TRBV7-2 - TGTGCCAGCAGCTCCGGCGGCGGAAGTGTAGAGACCCAGTACTTC CASSSGGGSVETQYF
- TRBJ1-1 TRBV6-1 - TGTGCCCTCTTTGACAGATTGAACACTGAAGCTTTCTTT CALFDRLNTEAFF
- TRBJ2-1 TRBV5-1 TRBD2 TGCGCCAGCAGCTTGGTTGCTAGCGGCGGGTATGAGCAGTTCTTC CASSLVASGGYEQFF
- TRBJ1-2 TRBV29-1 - TGCAGCGTTGATAACTATGGCTACACCTTC CSVDNYGYTF
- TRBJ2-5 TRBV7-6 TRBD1 TGTGCCAGCAGCTTAGCGCCAGGGGGCCGAGAGACCCAGTACTTC CASSLAPGGRETQYF
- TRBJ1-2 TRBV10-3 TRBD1 TGTGCCATCAGATCATTCGGGACAGGGGAGAAAGGCTACACCTTC CAIRSFGTGEKGYTF
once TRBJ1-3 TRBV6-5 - TGTGCCAGCAGTTTTAAACAGGGAAGGAACACCATATATTTT CASSFKQGRNTIYF
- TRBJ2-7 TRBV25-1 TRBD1 TGTGCCAGCTCACACAGGGGAGCCTACGAGCAGTACTTC CASSHRGAYEQYF
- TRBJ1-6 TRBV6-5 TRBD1 TGTGCCAGCAGTTCCAGGACAGGGGGGCTGACACCCCTCCACTTT CASSSRTGGLTPLHF
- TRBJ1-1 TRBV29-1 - TGCAGCGTTGCCGTTATGAACACTGAAGCTTTCTTT CSVAVMNTEAFF
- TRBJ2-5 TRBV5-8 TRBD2 TGTGCCAGCAGCTCGGGGGGGGTCCAATCGGAGACCCAGTACTTC CASSSGGVQSETQYF
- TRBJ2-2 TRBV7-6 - TGTGCCAGCAGCTTTCAGGGGGGCACCGGGGAGCTGTTTTTT CASSFQGGTGELFF
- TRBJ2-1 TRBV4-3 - TGCGCCAGCAGCCAAGATGGCACATACAATGAGCAGTTCTTC CASSQDGTYNEQFF
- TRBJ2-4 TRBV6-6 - TGTGCCACCATCGACGGGGGATCCAAAAACATTCAGTACTTC CATIDGGSKNIQYF
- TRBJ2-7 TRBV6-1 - TGTGCCAGCAGTGAAGGAGAGCCCGGCGAGCAGTACTTC CASSEGEPGEQYF
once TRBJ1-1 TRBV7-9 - TGTGCCAGCAGCCTATCGCAGAACACTGAAGCTTTCTTT CASSLSQNTEAFF
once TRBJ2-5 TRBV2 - TGTGCCAGCAGGACTCGCGGGACAGACCAAGAGACCCAGTACTTC CASRTRGTDQETQYF
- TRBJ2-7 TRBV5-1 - TGCGCCAGCAGCTTGGCCGTCGTCGGATCCTACGAGCAGTACTTC CASSLAVVGSYEQYF
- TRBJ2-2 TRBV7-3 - TGTGCCAGCAGCTTACACACCGGGGAGCTGTTTTTT CASSLHTGELFF
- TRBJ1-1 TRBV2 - TGTGCCAGCAGGGGGAACACTGAAGCTTTCTTT CASRGNTEAFF
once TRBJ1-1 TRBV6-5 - TGTGCCAGCAGTTACTCTACGCTCAGAGAAGCTTTCTTT CASSYSTLREAFF
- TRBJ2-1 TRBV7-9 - TGTGCCAGCAGCCCGCGTGACCTCTCCTACAATGAGCAGTTCTTC CASSPRDLSYNEQFF
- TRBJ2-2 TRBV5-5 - TGTGCCAGCAGCTTGATGCAGGGCACGAACACCGGGGAGCTGTTTTTT CASSLMQGTNTGELFF